This T cell receptor (beta chain) was captured in a study of T-cell memory formation after mild COVID-19. Study overall: TCR clustering was largely donor specific.

The V end was cut by 2 bases, the J end by 8 bases, with 10 bases between. Germline CDR1 and CDR2: SGHDT and YYEEEE. The CDR3 loop spans 13 amino acids. Each CDR3 protein gets one entry after TCRdb re-called the 5' RACE reads with MiXCR. The repertoire consists of some 600,000 distinct CDR3 sequences, with around 16% occurring once and the leading ten covering about 8.1%. Study observations and caveats: Clones which contracted sat mainly in CM and EM if CD4+, and in EMRA if CD8+.

This clonotype was seen once. Its cognate antigen is unknown. The sequence was obtained from an adult woman who had mild COVID-19 (a few samples of this study predate the infection). Cell type and time point are not known. The gene calls are TRBV5-6 and TRBJ1-4; D perhaps matches TRBD1 (5 bases). Input material: PBMCs or a T cell subset sorted from them (not recorded which). The DNA for the CDR3 is TGTGCCAGCAGCTTCGGGGGAGGCGAAAAACTGTTTTTT. Translated, it gives CASSFGGGEKLFF.